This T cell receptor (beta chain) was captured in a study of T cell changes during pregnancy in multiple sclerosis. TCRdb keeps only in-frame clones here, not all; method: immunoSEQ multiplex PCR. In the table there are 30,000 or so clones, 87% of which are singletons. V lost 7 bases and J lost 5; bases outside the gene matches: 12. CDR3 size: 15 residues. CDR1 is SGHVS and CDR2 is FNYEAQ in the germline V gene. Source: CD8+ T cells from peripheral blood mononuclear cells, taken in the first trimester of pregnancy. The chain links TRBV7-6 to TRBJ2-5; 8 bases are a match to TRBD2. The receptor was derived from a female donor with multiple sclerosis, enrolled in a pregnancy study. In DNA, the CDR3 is TGTGCCAGCAAGGGTAGCGGGGTAGGGGGGGAGACCCAGTACTTC. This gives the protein CASKGSGVGGETQYF.